Below, one TCR beta chain is given with its context. Its antigen is not known. Germline CDR1 reads SNHLY; CDR2 reads FYNNEI. V lost 2 bases, J lost 8 bases, and 22 bases lay in between. This CDR3 region has 17 residues. This sample was taken from a study of OX40 agonist ivuxolimab in advanced cancers. On the study more broadly: Ivuxolimab is a fully human IgG2 antibody that activates OX40 (CD134). Aged about 23 to 90 with a mean of 60 years, they were around 79% male. Findings of the study overall: The study found that CD8+ T cells averaged more expanded clones than CD4+. Among the nonresponders, some also had low normalized T-cell clonal expansion.

TCRdb keeps only in-frame clones here, not all; method: immunoSEQ multiplex PCR. The sample holds around 53,000 clones; 75% to 85% are singletons and the top ten take approximately 2.3%. The sample was CD4+ or CD8+ T cells sorted from blood, taken in a trial of the OX40 agonist ivuxolimab. V usage is TRBV2 and J usage is TRBJ1-5, with a possible D match to TRBD1 (6 bases). The clonotype originates from an adult with an advanced solid tumor such as melanoma, head and neck, liver or kidney cancer. CDR3 nucleotide sequence: TGTGCCAGCAGTGAACCAACCGGGGGGGGCGCGTCGAAGCCCCAGCATTTT. This translates into CASSEPTGGGASKPQHF.